This T cell receptor (beta chain) was sequenced during a study of patients and donors after allogeneic stem cell transplantation. TCRdb reanalysed the RT-PCR reads using MiXCR and keeps one entry per CDR3 protein. The table records 70,000 to 85,000 distinct CDR3 sequences, more than 20% of them present only once. This clonotype was observed a few times. V was pared by 5 bases and J by 3 bases, with 5 bases of the junction left unmatched. The germline CDR1 and CDR2 sequences are LNHNV and YYDKDF (reference sequence). CDR3 length: 15 amino acids. The receptor comes from a human donor who was either an allogeneic HSCT recipient or a stem cell or donor lymphocyte infusion donor (not recorded which). It is not recorded whose cells these are; they may come from a transplant donor. The sequenced sample was blood, either unsorted or a sorted T cell fraction (not recorded which). The chain has TRBV15 and TRBJ1-3; 9 nucleotides agree with TRBD1. As DNA, the CDR3 is TGTGCCACCAGCGGTTGGACAGGGGTTGGAAACACCATATATTTT. Translating gives CATSGWTGVGNTIYF.